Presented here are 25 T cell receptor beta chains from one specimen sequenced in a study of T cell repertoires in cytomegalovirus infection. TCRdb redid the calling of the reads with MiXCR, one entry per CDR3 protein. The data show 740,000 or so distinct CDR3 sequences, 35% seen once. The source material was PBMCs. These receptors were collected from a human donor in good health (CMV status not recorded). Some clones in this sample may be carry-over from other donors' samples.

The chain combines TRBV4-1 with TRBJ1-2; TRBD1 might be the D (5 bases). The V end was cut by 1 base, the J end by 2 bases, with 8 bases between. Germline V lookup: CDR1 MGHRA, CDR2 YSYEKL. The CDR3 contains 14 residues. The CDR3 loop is CASSQGRDNYGYTF. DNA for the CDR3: TGCGCCAGCAGCCAAGGTCGGGACAACTATGGCTACACCTTC.

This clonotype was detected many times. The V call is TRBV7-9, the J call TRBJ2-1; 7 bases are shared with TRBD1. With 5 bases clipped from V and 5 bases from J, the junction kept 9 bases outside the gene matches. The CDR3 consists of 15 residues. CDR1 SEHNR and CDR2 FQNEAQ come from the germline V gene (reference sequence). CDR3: CASSASRQGNNEQFF. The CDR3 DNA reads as TGTGCCAGCAGCGCCTCACGACAGGGAAACAATGAGCAGTTCTTC.

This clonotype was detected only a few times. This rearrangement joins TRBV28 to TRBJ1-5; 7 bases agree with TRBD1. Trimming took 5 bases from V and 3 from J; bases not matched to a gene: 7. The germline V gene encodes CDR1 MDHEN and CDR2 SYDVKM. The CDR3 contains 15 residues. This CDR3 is CASSQQGLVNQPQHF. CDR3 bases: TGTGCCAGCAGTCAACAGGGGTTGGTCAATCAGCCCCAGCATTTT.

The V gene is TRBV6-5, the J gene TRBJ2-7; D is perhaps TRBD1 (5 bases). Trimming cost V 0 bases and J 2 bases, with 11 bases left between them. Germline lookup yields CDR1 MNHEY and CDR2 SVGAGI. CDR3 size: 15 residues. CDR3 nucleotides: TGTGCCAGCAGTTACTCCCCGGCAGGGCCCTACGAGCAGTACTTC. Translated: CASSYSPAGPYEQYF.

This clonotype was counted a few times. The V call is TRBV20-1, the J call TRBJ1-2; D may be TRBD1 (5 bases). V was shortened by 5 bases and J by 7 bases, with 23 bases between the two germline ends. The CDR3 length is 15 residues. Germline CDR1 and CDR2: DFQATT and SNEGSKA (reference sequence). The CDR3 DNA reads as TGCAGTGCTGGAAGACCGGGAAAGGGACTCGGTGGCTACACCTTC. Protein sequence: CSAGRPGKGLGGYTF.

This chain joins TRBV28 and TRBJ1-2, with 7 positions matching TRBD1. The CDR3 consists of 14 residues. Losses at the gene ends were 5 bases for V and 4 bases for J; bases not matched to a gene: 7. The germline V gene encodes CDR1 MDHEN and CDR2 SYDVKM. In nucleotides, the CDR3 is TGTGCCAGCAGTGATACAGGGGCCGCCTATGGCTACACCTTC. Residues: CASSDTGAAYGYTF.

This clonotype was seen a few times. The chain's CDR3 is CASSSPIAGGWEQYF. CDR3 in DNA: TGTGCCAGCAGTTCCCCGATAGCGGGAGGGTGGGAGCAGTACTTC. The rearrangement uses TRBV28 and TRBJ2-7, with TRBD2 identical over 11 bases. With 4 bases clipped from V and 7 bases from J, the junction kept 9 bases outside the gene matches. This CDR3 spans 15 amino acids. Germline values: CDR1 MDHEN, CDR2 SYDVKM.

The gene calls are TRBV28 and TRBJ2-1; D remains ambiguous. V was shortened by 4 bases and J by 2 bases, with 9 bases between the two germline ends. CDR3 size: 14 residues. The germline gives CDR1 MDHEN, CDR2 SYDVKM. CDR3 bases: TGTGCCAGCAGTTACACAAGGGCCTACAATGAGCAGTTCTTC. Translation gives CASSYTRAYNEQFF.

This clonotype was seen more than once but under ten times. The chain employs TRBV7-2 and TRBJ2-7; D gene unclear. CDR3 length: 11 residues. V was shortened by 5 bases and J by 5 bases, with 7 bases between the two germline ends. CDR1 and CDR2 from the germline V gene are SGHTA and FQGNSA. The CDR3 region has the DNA TGTGCCAGCAGCCCAAAGAACGAGCAGTACTTC. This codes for CASSPKNEQYF.

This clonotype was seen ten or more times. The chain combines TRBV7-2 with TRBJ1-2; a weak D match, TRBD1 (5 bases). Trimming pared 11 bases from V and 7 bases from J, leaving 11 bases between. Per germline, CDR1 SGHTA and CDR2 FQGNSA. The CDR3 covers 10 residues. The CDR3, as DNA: TGTGCCCTGGGGGGGGTTGGCTACACCTTC. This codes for CALGGVGYTF.

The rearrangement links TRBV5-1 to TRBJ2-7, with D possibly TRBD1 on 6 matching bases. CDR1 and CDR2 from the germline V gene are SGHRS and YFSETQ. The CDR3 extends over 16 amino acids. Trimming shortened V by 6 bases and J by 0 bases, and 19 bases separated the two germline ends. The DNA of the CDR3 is TGCGCCAGCAATAAGGGACACCGAAGTAGCTCCTACGAGCAGTACTTC. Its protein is CASNKGHRSSSYEQYF.

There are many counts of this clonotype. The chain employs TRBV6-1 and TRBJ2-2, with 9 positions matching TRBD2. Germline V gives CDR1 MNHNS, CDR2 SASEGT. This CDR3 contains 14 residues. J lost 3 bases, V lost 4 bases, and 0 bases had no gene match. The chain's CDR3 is CASSASGDTGELFF. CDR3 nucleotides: TGTGCCAGCAGTGCTAGCGGGGACACCGGGGAGCTGTTTTTT.

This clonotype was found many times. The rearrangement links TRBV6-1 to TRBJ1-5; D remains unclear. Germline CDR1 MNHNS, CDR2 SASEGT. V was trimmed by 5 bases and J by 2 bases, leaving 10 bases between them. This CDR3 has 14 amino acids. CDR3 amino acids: CASSPNLGNQPQHF. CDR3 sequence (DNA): TGTGCCAGCAGTCCTAACCTGGGCAATCAGCCCCAGCATTTT.

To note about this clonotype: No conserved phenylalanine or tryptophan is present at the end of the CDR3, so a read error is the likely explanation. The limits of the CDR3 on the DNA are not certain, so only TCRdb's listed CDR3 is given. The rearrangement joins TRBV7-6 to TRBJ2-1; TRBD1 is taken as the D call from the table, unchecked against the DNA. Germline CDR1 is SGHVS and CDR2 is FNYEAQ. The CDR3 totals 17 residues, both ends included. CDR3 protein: CASSFGVRTGAYNEQFL.

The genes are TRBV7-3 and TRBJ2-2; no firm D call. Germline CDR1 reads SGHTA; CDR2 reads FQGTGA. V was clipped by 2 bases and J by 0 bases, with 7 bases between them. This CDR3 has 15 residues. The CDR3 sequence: CASSLAPANTGELFF. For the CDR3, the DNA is TGTGCCAGCAGCTTAGCCCCGGCGAACACCGGGGAGCTGTTTTTT.

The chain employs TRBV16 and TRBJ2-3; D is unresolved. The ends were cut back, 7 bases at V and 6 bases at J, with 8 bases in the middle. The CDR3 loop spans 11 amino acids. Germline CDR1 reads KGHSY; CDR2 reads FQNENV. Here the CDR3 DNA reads TGTGCCAGCAACACGCCTGATACGCAGTATTTT. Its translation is CASNTPDTQYF.

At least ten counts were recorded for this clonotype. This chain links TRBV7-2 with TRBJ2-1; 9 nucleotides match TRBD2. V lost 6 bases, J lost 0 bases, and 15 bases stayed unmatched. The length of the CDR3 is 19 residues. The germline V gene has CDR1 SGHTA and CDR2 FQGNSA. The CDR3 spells CASRARPSGRPSSYNEQFF. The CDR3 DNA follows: TGTGCCAGCAGGGCGAGGCCCAGCGGGAGGCCTAGCTCCTACAATGAGCAGTTCTTC.

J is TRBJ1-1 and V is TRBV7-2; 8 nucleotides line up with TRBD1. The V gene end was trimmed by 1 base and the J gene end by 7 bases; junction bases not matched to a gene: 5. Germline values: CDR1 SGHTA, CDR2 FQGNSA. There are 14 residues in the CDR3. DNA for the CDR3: TGTGCCAGCAGCTTAGTGCCAGGGGGCCTTGAAGCTTTCTTT. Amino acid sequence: CASSLVPGGLEAFF.

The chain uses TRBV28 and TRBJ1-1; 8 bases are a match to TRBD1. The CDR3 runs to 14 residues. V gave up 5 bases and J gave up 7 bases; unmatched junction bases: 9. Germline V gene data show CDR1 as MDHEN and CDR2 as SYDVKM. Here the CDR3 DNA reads TGTGCCAGCAGTACTCCGGGACAGGCGGGTGAAGCTTTCTTT. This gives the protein CASSTPGQAGEAFF.

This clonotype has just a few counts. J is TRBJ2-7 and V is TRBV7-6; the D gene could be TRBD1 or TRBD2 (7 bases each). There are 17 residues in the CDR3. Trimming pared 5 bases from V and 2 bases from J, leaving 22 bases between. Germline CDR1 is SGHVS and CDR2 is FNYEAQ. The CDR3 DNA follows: TGTGCCAGCAGCCCACCAGCGGGGACAGAGGACCCCTACGAGCAGTACTTC. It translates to CASSPPAGTEDPYEQYF.

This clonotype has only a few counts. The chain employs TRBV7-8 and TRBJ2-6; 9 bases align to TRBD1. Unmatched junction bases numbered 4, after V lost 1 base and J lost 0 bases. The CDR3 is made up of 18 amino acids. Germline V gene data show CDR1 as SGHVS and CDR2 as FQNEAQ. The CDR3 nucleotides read TGTGCCAGCAGCTTAGGGGGGACAGGGAGCTCTGGGGCCAACGTCCTGACTTTC. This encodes CASSLGGTGSSGANVLTF. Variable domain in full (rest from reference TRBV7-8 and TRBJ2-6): GAGVSQSPRYKVAKRGQDVALRCDPISGHVSLFWYQQALGQGPEFLTYFQNEAQLDKSGLPSDRFFAERPEGSVSTLKIQRTQQEDSAVYLCASSLGGTGSSGANVLTFGAGSRLTVL.

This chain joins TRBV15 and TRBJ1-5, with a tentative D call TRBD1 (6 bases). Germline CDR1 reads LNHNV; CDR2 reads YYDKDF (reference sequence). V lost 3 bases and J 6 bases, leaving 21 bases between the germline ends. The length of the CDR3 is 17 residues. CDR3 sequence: CATSRTYSRGALQPQHF. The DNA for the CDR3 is TGTGCCACCAGCAGGACCTACTCCCGGGGGGCCCTTCAGCCCCAGCATTTT. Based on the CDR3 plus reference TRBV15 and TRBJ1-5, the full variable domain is DAMVIQNPRYQVTQFGKPVTLSCSQTLNHNVMYWYQQKSSQAPKLLFHYYDKDFNNEADTPDNFQSRRPNTSFCFLDIRSPGLGDTAMYLCATSRTYSRGALQPQHFGDGTRLSIL.

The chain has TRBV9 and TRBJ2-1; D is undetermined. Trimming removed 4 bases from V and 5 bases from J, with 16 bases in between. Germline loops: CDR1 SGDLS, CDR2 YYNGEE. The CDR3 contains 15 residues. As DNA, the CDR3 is TGTGCCAGCAGCCCAACGGGTCATTCCGACAATGAGCAGTTCTTC. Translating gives CASSPTGHSDNEQFF.

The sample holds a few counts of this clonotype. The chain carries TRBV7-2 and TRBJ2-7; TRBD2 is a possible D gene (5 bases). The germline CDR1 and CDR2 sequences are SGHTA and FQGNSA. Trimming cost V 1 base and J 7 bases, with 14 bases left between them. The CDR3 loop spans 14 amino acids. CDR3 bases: TGTGCCAGCAGCTTAGATCTGGAGGTGTTAGAGCAGTACTTC. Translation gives CASSLDLEVLEQYF.

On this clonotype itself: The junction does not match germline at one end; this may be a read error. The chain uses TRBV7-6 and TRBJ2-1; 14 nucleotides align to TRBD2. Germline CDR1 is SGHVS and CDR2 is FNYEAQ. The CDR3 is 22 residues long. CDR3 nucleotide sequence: TGTGCTAGCAGCTTAAGGGGGACTAGCGGGAGCCCTCGGCAATTTCCCGACAATGAGCAGTTCTTC. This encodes CASSLRGTSGSPRQFPDNEQFF.